The 26 T cell receptor beta chains listed next were all sequenced from one sample in a study of cytomegalovirus exposure and HLA in healthy donors. Primers: 60 Vbeta forward and 13 Jbeta reverse. Generated by immunoSEQ multiplex PCR, the TCRdb table keeps only in-frame clones and is missing some. This table has approximately 82,000 clones, roughly a tenth appearing once. Sequencing was done on a sample of PBMCs. These receptor sequences come from a man in his 60s in good health and CMV-seropositive.

This clone was detected a few times. The V and J genes are TRBV6-5 and TRBJ2-1, with 9 positions matching TRBD2. CDR1 and CDR2 from the germline V gene are MNHEY and SVGAGI. The CDR3 extends over 14 amino acids. V lost 2 bases and J lost 8; bases outside the gene matches: 4. This CDR3 reads CASSYDSGGYEQFF. Here the CDR3 DNA reads TGTGCCAGCAGTTACGATAGCGGGGGCTATGAGCAGTTCTTC.

This clone was seen a handful of times. The chain employs TRBV29-1 and TRBJ1-1; TRBD1 agrees at 9 bases. V was clipped by 7 bases and J by 3 bases; unmatched bases: 6. CDR3 length equals 13 residues. Germline CDR1 and CDR2: SQVTM and ANQGSEA. The CDR3 spells CSGTGGVDTEAFF. The CDR3 coding sequence is TGCAGCGGTACAGGGGGCGTAGACACTGAAGCTTTCTTT.

The sample holds a few counts of this clone. The J gene is TRBJ2-7, the V gene TRBV29-1; 10 nucleotides align to TRBD1. The V gene end was trimmed by 7 bases and the J gene end by 7 bases; junction bases not matched to a gene: 10. The CDR3 length is 13 residues. From germline, CDR1 is SQVTM and CDR2 ANQGSEA. The CDR3 DNA is TGCAGCGCCGCGGACAGGGGGGGTCGGGAGCAGTACTTC. Protein: CSAADRGGREQYF.

This clone was seen more than once but under ten times. The chain carries TRBV4-2 and TRBJ1-1; D is ambiguous. CDR1 and CDR2 (germline): LGHNA, YNFKEQ. With 0 bases removed from V and 7 bases from J, the gap between germline ends came to 9 bases. This CDR3 has 13 residues. The CDR3 DNA is TGTGCCAGCAGCCAAGATCCAACAGATGAAGCTTTCTTT. Protein sequence: CASSQDPTDEAFF.

The chain combines TRBV7-2 with TRBJ2-3; possible D gene TRBD1, 6 bases. This CDR3 is built from 15 residues. Per the germline V gene, CDR1 is SGHTA and CDR2 is FQGNSA. Trimming pared 2 bases from V and 2 bases from J, leaving 11 bases between. The CDR3 reads CASSLRGQLTDTQYF. The CDR3 coding sequence is TGTGCCAGCAGCTTAAGAGGACAGCTCACAGATACGCAGTATTTT.

The chain joins TRBV6-1 to TRBJ1-3; possible D gene TRBD1, 6 bases. Germline lookup yields CDR1 MNHNS and CDR2 SASEGT. The CDR3 runs 15 residues. V dropped 8 bases and J dropped 2 bases, with 16 bases sitting between them. CDR3 sequence: CASVLGGSTGNTIYF. CDR3 coding DNA: TGTGCCAGCGTCCTTGGGGGCTCCACTGGAAACACCATATATTTT.

This clone has a handful of counts. The chain couples TRBV19 to TRBJ2-4; 8 bases agree with TRBD1. Germline CDR1 reads LNHDA; CDR2 reads SQIVND (reference sequence). The CDR3 length is 14 residues. After removal of 6 bases from V and 6 bases from J, the junction contained 7 bases not matched to a gene. CDR3 DNA: TGTGCCAGTAGGCAAGCCGGGACAGGAAACATTCAGTACTTC. Translated, it gives CASRQAGTGNIQYF.

The chain is built from TRBV5-5 and TRBJ2-1; 9 nucleotides line up with TRBD1. CDR1 and CDR2 from the germline V gene are SGHKS and YYEKEE (reference sequence). The CDR3 has 15 amino acids. V dropped 2 bases and J dropped 8; count of bases not matched to a gene: 8. The CDR3 region is CASSFRTGAGDEQFF. DNA of the CDR3: TGTGCCAGCAGCTTTAGGACAGGGGCTGGGGATGAGCAGTTCTTC.

In this sample, this clone turned up a few times. The missing conserved phenylalanine or tryptophan at the end of this CDR3 makes a read error likely. It is unclear where the CDR3 begins or ends on the DNA, so no DNA is shown, and the CDR3 is as TCRdb lists it. This chain links TRBV6-1 with TRBJ1-5. The length of the CDR3 is 11 amino acids, counting both ends. Germline CDR1 and CDR2: MNHNS and SASEGT. CDR3 sequence reads: CASSSNRGWEG.

There are a few counts of this clone. The CDR3 here is CASSRLAGGEQFF. The CDR3 nucleotides are TGTGCCAGCAGCAGACTAGCGGGAGGTGAGCAGTTCTTC. This chain links TRBV7-3 with TRBJ2-1; the match to TRBD2 covers 13 bases. V lost 5 bases to trimming and J lost 9 bases; unmatched junction nucleotides: 1. The CDR3 length is 13 residues. Per the germline V gene, CDR1 is SGHTA and CDR2 is FQGTGA.

This clone occurred a few times. The gene calls are TRBV6-5 and TRBJ1-2; no definite D call. Germline-derived CDR1 and CDR2 are MNHEY and SVGAGI. The V and J ends lost 4 bases and 7 bases respectively, with 10 bases between them. This CDR3 comprises 12 residues. As DNA, the CDR3 is TGTGCCAGCAGTTCCCTTTTGAGTGGCTACACCTTC. Translation gives CASSSLLSGYTF.

The rearrangement uses TRBV5-1 and TRBJ1-3; TRBD1 is a possible D gene (5 bases). This CDR3 is built from 14 residues. Deletions cut 5 bases from V and 6 bases from J, with 15 bases between. Germline loops: CDR1 SGHRS, CDR2 YFSETQ. CDR3 loop: CASSMGGVKNTIYF. DNA for the CDR3: TGCGCCAGCAGTATGGGAGGGGTGAAAAACACCATATATTTT. Full variable domain (missing parts from reference TRBV5-1 and TRBJ1-3): KAGVTQTPRYLIKTRGQQVTLSCSPISGHRSVSWYQQTPGQGLQFLFEYFSETQRNKGNFPGRFSGRQFSNSRSEMNVSTLELGDSALYLCASSMGGVKNTIYFGEGSWLTVV.

This clone was seen a handful of times. The V call is TRBV25-1, the J call TRBJ1-1, with 7 positions matching TRBD1. Germline CDR1 and CDR2: MGHDK and SYGVNS. V was pared by 5 bases and J by 5 bases, with 14 bases of the junction left unmatched. This CDR3 comprises 16 residues. CDR3 DNA: TGTGCCAGCAGTCTTGGAGGGGGCAGGGGAAGTACTGAAGCTTTCTTT. This codes for CASSLGGGRGSTEAFF.

This clone was recorded a few times. This chain joins TRBV29-1 and TRBJ2-5; 7 nucleotides line up with TRBD1. The germline CDR1 and CDR2 sequences are SQVTM and ANQGSEA. The CDR3 totals 14 residues. The J segment lost 5 bases and the V segment lost 3 bases, leaving 9 bases of the junction unmatched. CDR3 nucleotide sequence: TGCAGCGTTGAGGGGTTCAGGGGGACGGAGACCCAGTACTTC. This codes for CSVEGFRGTETQYF.

As to this clone: No DNA is shown, since the ends of the CDR3 on it are uncertain; the CDR3 is the one TCRdb lists. This chain connects TRBV30 to TRBJ1-1; the D segment call TRBD1 is taken from the table without a DNA check. Termini included, the CDR3 measures 13 amino acids. CDR1 and CDR2 from the germline V gene are GTSNPN and SVGIG (reference sequence). The CDR3 loop reads CAWSVGQGARPFF.

The chain has TRBV28 and TRBJ1-1; D may be TRBD1 (5 bases). CDR3 length: 11 residues. CDR1 is MDHEN, CDR2 SYDVKM, per germline. V shed 6 bases and J shed 7 bases, with 9 bases lying between them. CDR3 amino acids: CASSDSNEAFF. The CDR3 DNA reads TGTGCCAGCAGCGACAGTAATGAAGCTTTCTTT. Drawing the rest from reference TRBV28 and TRBJ1-1, the complete variable domain is DVKVTQSSRYLVKRTGEKVFLECVQDMDHENMFWYRQDPGLGLRLIYFSYDVKMKEKGDIPEGYSVSREKKERFSLILESASTNQTSMYLCASSDSNEAFFGQGTRLTVV.

This clone came up once. The V and J genes are TRBV6-6 and TRBJ2-7, with 7 bases identical to TRBD1. Per germline, CDR1 MNHNY and CDR2 SVGAGI (reference sequence). This CDR3 has 10 residues. Losses at the gene ends were 2 bases for V and 13 bases for J; bases not matched to a gene: 2. The CDR3 is CASSYRDRYV. The CDR3 nucleotides read TGTGCCAGCAGTTACCGGGACAGATACGTC.

This clone was counted a few times. The rearrangement joins TRBV2 to TRBJ1-4; D not resolved. Trimming stripped 1 base from V and 11 bases from J, with 5 bases between. Germline V CDR1 and CDR2: SNHLY, FYNNEI. The length of the CDR3 is 11 residues. The CDR3 DNA sequence: TGTGCCAGCAGTGAAGTCGTGAAACTGTTTTTT. This sequence encodes CASSEVVKLFF.

This clone was detected a few times. The chain carries TRBV6-6 and TRBJ2-5; TRBD2 matches at 11 bases. CDR3 length: 15 amino acids. Germline V gene data show CDR1 as MNHNY and CDR2 as SVGAGI (reference sequence). V dropped 6 bases and J dropped 5; count of bases not matched to a gene: 8. The CDR3 region has the DNA TGTGCCAGCAGCCACGCAATAGCGGGAGGGGAGACCCAGTACTTC. Protein: CASSHAIAGGETQYF.

The V gene is TRBV2, the J gene TRBJ1-4, with D uncertain. Germline CDR1 and CDR2: SNHLY and FYNNEI. This CDR3 contains 14 residues. The V and J ends lost 3 bases and 3 bases respectively, with 8 bases between them. The CDR3 region is CASSETAANEKLFF. As DNA, the CDR3 is TGTGCCAGCAGTGAGACGGCGGCTAATGAAAAACTGTTTTTT.

V gene TRBV7-2 combines with J gene TRBJ2-1, with D perhaps matching TRBD1 (6 bases). Trimming left V 1 base short and J 3 bases short, with 10 bases between. Germline V gene data show CDR1 as SGHTA and CDR2 as FQGNSA. CDR3 length: 15 residues. CDR3 sequence reads: CASSLEGGGYNEQFF. Here the CDR3 DNA reads TGTGCCAGCAGCTTAGAAGGGGGTGGCTACAATGAGCAGTTCTTC.

A few counts support this clone. This chain uses TRBV6-5 with TRBJ1-3; D is unresolved. V gave up 6 bases and J gave up 0 bases, with 12 bases separating them. The CDR3 spans 15 residues. Germline lookup yields CDR1 MNHEY and CDR2 SVGAGI. The CDR3 is CASRERVLSGNTIYF. CDR3 bases: TGTGCCAGCAGAGAGAGGGTACTCTCTGGAAACACCATATATTTT.

This clone was seen a few times. The gene calls are TRBV27 and TRBJ2-1, with TRBD2 matching 16 bases. The CDR3 loop spans 17 amino acids. Germline V gene data show CDR1 as MNHEY and CDR2 as SMNVEV (reference sequence). The V segment lost 3 bases and the J segment 16 bases; nucleotides outside the gene matches: 15. The CDR3 DNA reads TGTGCCAGCAGTTTCTCAATTCCGGGACTAGCGGGAGGGCCGATATTCTTC. It codes for CASSFSIPGLAGGPIFF.

V is TRBV18 and J is TRBJ2-3, with 7 bases that match TRBD1. The V segment lost 2 bases and the J segment 1 base; nucleotides outside the gene matches: 3. The CDR3 length is 15 residues. In germline, CDR1 is KGHSH, CDR2 LQKENI. CDR3 in amino acids: CASSPEGAGTDTQYF. The CDR3 DNA follows: TGTGCCAGCTCACCAGAGGGGGCAGGCACAGATACGCAGTATTTT.

This clone has just a few counts. The chain couples TRBV7-9 to TRBJ1-1; a weak D match, TRBD1 (5 bases). The CDR3 sequence is 14 residues long. Deletions cut 2 bases from V and 4 bases from J, with 11 bases between. Germline V gives CDR1 SEHNR, CDR2 FQNEAQ (reference sequence). CDR3 sequence: CASSLPRTFTEAFF. In DNA, the CDR3 is TGTGCCAGCAGCTTACCGCGGACATTCACTGAAGCTTTCTTT. Based on the CDR3 plus reference TRBV7-9 and TRBJ1-1, the full variable domain is DTGVSQNPRHKITKRGQNVTFRCDPISEHNRLYWYRQTLGQGPEFLTYFQNEAQLEKSRLLSDRFSAERPKGSFSTLEIQRTEQGDSAMYLCASSLPRTFTEAFFGQGTRLTVV.

This clone has only a few counts. The chain carries TRBV19 and TRBJ2-3; TRBD2 aligns across 9 bases. CDR1 LNHDA and CDR2 SQIVND come from the germline V gene (reference sequence). CDR3 length: 15 amino acids. V was clipped by 6 bases and J by 3 bases; unmatched bases: 7. The CDR3 DNA sequence: TGTGCCAGTAGGCACCTGCGGGGGGGGACAGATACGCAGTATTTT. Protein sequence: CASRHLRGGTDTQYF.